Sequencing of this T cell receptor (beta chain) was carried out in a study of blood T cell repertoires in COVID-19. About the study: Collection of acute and convalescent COVID-19 samples took place in the United States, Italy and Spain. Sources were T cells, B-cell-depleted T cells, or PBMCs; the material itself was cDNA or gDNA.

In the authors' methods: Reference gene primer amplification in the assay estimated nucleated cell counts. The repertoire was sequenced with immunoSEQ multiplex PCR; TCRdb's copy has only in-frame clones and lacks some. D and trimming come from the DNA, and the V and J calls and clone size come from that table. Of 310,000 or so clones listed, around 87% are singletons. V lost 2 bases and J lost 4; bases outside the gene matches: 5. The V gene's germline CDR1 is MNHNY and CDR2 SVGAGI (reference sequence). This CDR3 spans 15 amino acids. Source material: peripheral blood. The chain recombines TRBV6-6 with TRBJ2-3; 8 bases fit TRBD2. The sequence derives from a man aged 45 to 65 with active or convalescent COVID-19. The CDR3 nucleotides are TGTGCCAGCAGTTACACGGGGGGGCGGTCAGATACGCAGTATTTT. This sequence encodes CASSYTGGRSDTQYF.